The next 5 T cell receptor beta chains were all read from a single sample in a study of T cell responses to AZD1222 COVID-19 vaccine. Clones were sequenced by immunoSEQ multiplex PCR, and TCRdb holds only the in-frame ones, with some missing. The table records under 95,000 clones, nearly 90% of them present only once. The source was peripheral blood, collected on day 0 of AZD1222 vaccination. Receptor source: an adult in good health.

This clone was seen just once. The chain couples TRBV4-1 to TRBJ1-3; possibly TRBD1 for D (6 bases). This CDR3 is built from 15 residues. The germline V gene encodes CDR1 MGHRA and CDR2 YSYEKL. V was cut by 6 bases and J by 1 base, with 13 bases left in between. The CDR3 reads CASRPNRVSGNTIYF. In DNA form, the CDR3 reads TGCGCCAGCAGACCGAACAGGGTATCTGGAAACACCATATATTTT.

CDR3 in DNA: TGTGCCAGCAGCTTTGAACGTCTCTATGGCTACACCTTC. Its protein product is CASSFERLYGYTF. The chain employs TRBV7-9 and TRBJ1-2; no definite D call. Trimming pared 3 bases from V and 4 bases from J, leaving 9 bases between. Germline assignment: CDR1 SEHNR and CDR2 FQNEAQ (reference sequence). The CDR3 runs to 13 residues.

This clone has a single count. Here the CDR3 reads CASSLASVAFF. The CDR3 bases are TGTGCCAGCAGCTTGGCGAGTGTGGCTTTCTTT. The V and J genes are TRBV5-5 and TRBJ1-1; D is unresolved. CDR3 length: 11 residues. Germline CDR1 reads SGHKS; CDR2 reads YYEKEE (reference sequence). V was cut by 0 bases and J by 11 bases, with 8 bases left in between. The full variable domain, its missing parts supplied by reference TRBV5-5 and TRBJ1-1, is DAGVTQSPTHLIKTRGQQVTLRCSPISGHKSVSWYQQVLGQGPQFIFQYYEKEERGRGNFPDRFSARQFPNYSSELNVNALLLGDSALYLCASSLASVAFFGQGTRLTVV.

This chain connects TRBV9 to TRBJ2-7, with D perhaps matching TRBD1 or TRBD2 (5 bases each). V shed 2 bases and J shed 2 bases, with 14 bases lying between them. The germline CDR1 and CDR2 sequences are SGDLS and YYNGEE. The CDR3 extends over 15 amino acids. The CDR3 DNA reads TGTGCCAGCAGCGTCCTCGGGACGAGTGCCTACGAGCAGTACTTC. This gives the protein CASSVLGTSAYEQYF.

The genes are TRBV6-1 and TRBJ1-1, with unresolved D. V lost 3 bases and J 3 bases, leaving 11 bases between the germline ends. Per the germline V gene, CDR1 is MNHNS and CDR2 is SASEGT. The CDR3 spans 14 residues. The CDR3 here is CASSDNVEYTEAFF. The CDR3, as DNA: TGTGCCAGCAGTGATAATGTGGAGTACACTGAAGCTTTCTTT.